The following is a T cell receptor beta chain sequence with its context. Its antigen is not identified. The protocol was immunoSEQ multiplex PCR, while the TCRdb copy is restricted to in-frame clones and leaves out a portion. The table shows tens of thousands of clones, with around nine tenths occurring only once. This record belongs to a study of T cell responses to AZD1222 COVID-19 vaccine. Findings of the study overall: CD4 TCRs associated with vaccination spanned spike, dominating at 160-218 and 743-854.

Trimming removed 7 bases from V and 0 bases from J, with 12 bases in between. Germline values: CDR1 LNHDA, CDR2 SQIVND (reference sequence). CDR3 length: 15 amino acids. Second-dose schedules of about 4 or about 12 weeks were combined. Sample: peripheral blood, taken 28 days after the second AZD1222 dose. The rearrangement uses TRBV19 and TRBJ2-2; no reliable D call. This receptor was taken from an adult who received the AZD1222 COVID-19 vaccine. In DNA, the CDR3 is TGTGCCAGTACCGCGGACGGCGCGAACACCGGGGAGCTGTTTTTT. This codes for CASTADGANTGELFF. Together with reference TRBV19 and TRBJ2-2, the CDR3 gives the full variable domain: DGGITQSPKYLFRKEGQNVTLSCEQNLNHDAMYWYRQDPGQGLRLIYYSQIVNDFQKGDIAEGYSVSREKKESFPLTVTSAQKNPTAFYLCASTADGANTGELFFGEGSRLTVL.